A single sample is the source of the 6 T cell receptor beta chains below, sequenced in a study of radiotherapy plus CTLA-4 blockade in lung cancer. Only in-frame clones appear in the TCRdb table, and some are missing; sequencing was by immunoSEQ multiplex PCR. This table has tens of thousands of clones, around 85% appearing once. Sequenced material: peripheral blood, taken from a patient treated with radiotherapy plus ipilimumab. These receptors came from a human donor with non-small cell lung cancer who had a complete response to radiotherapy plus ipilimumab.

The rearrangement links TRBV5-4 to TRBJ2-1, with D possibly being TRBD2 (5 bases). This CDR3 has 12 residues. Trimming took off 3 bases at V and 15 bases at J, with 16 bases between the two ends. The germline V gene encodes CDR1 SGHNT and CDR2 YYREEE (reference sequence). For the CDR3, the DNA is TGTGCCAGCAGCTCTACCAGACTACCTCTGTTCTTC. Translation: CASSSTRLPLFF.

The rearrangement joins TRBV7-9 to TRBJ2-3; TRBD2 matches at 9 bases. J was trimmed by 3 bases and V by 2 bases; bases with no gene match: 3. Germline CDR1 and CDR2: SEHNR and FQNEAQ (reference sequence). The CDR3 length is 15 residues. The CDR3, as DNA: TGTGCCAGCAGCTTATCCAGCGGGAGGACAGATACGCAGTATTTT. This codes for CASSLSSGRTDTQYF.

The chain couples TRBV6-5 to TRBJ1-2; TRBD1 is a possible D gene (5 bases). Germline V gene data show CDR1 as MNHEY and CDR2 as SVGAGI. The CDR3 covers 16 residues. V was trimmed by 2 bases and J by 2 bases, leaving 15 bases between them. The CDR3 here is CASSYPSGSGNYGYTF. In DNA form, the CDR3 reads TGTGCCAGCAGTTACCCCTCTGGGTCAGGGAACTATGGCTACACCTTC.

This clone has only one observation. The chain joins TRBV11-2 to TRBJ1-2, with TRBD1 matching 10 bases. V shed 1 base and J 8 bases; nucleotides not matched to a gene: 7. The CDR3 has 15 amino acids. Germline CDR1 reads SGHAT; CDR2 reads FQNNGV. The CDR3 here is CASSLGGGQGRGYTF. In DNA form, the CDR3 reads TGTGCCAGCAGCTTAGGTGGGGGACAGGGGAGGGGCTACACCTTC.

This chain uses TRBV29-1 with TRBJ2-2; 8 bases match TRBD1. Trimming at V came to 3 bases and at J to 5 bases, leaving 8 bases not matched to a gene. Germline V gene lookup returns CDR1 SQVTM and CDR2 ANQGSEA. CDR3 length equals 15 residues. This CDR3 reads CSVDARGRETGELFF. The CDR3 DNA follows: TGCAGCGTTGACGCCAGGGGGCGTGAGACCGGGGAGCTGTTTTTT.

This clone was observed a few times. The chain couples TRBV19 to TRBJ1-3, with a tentative D call TRBD1 (5 bases). Germline CDR1 is LNHDA and CDR2 is SQIVND (reference sequence). The CDR3 is made up of 14 amino acids. V dropped 10 bases and J dropped 0 bases, with 13 bases sitting between them. The CDR3 spells CATSTGPSGNTIYF. DNA for the CDR3: TGTGCCACCTCAACAGGCCCCTCTGGAAACACCATATATTTT.